This is a list of T cell receptor beta chains from one sample in a study of T cells in tumors after PD-1 blockade. Profiling relied on immunoSEQ multiplex PCR, and the TCRdb table lists in-frame clones only, not all of them. Among around 60,000 clones listed, over 75% were seen once. Here the sequenced sample was PBMCs, taken before anti-PD-1 treatment. The receptors stem from a human donor with basal cell carcinoma. The CDR3 runs from the conserved cysteine through the conserved F or W. The order of the fields is V gene, J gene, clone size, D gene, CDR3 protein, CDR3 DNA. A D gene is named only where the DNA matches it firmly. Clone size is not always given. Where it is, it says once, few, many or a class for expanded clones.

>TRBV9|TRBJ2-3|NA|TRBD1
CASSVYGNRGTADTQYF
TGTGCCAGCAGCGTATATGGCAACAGGGGGACAGCAGATACGCAGTATTTT
>TRBV6-5|TRBJ2-5|NA|NA
CASSRTEQETQYF
TGTGCCAGCAGTAGGACGGAACAAGAGACCCAGTACTTC
>TRBV5-6|TRBJ2-7|NA|NA
CASSFSASAGAPYEQYF
TGTGCCAGCAGCTTTAGTGCAAGCGCAGGGGCGCCCTACGAGCAGTACTTC
>TRBV13|TRBJ2-5|few|TRBD2
CASSLGTSGGGETQYF
TGTGCCAGCAGCCTTGGGACTAGCGGTGGGGGAGAGACCCAGTACTTC
>TRBV6-5|TRBJ1-2|NA|TRBD1
CAGGTGNGYTF
TGTGCCGGGGGGACAGGGAATGGCTACACCTTC
>TRBV5-1|TRBJ2-7|NA|TRBD1
CASRPTGQPYEQYF
TGCGCCAGCAGACCTACGGGACAGCCCTACGAGCAGTACTTC
>TRBV18|TRBJ1-2|NA|NA
CASSPTGSTGYTF
TGTGCCAGCTCACCAACAGGTTCTACTGGCTACACCTTC
>TRBV13|TRBJ2-3|NA|NA
CASSLGSTDTQYF
TGTGCCAGCAGCCTTGGGAGCACAGATACGCAGTATTTT
>TRBV2|TRBJ2-5|NA|NA
CASTLWTDLGTQYF
TGTGCCAGCACCCTATGGACAGACCTGGGGACCCAGTACTTC
>TRBV5-8|TRBJ2-5|NA|NA
CASSLGQLRETQYF
TGTGCCAGCAGCTTGGGTCAGTTAAGGGAGACCCAGTACTTC
>TRBV5-8|TRBJ1-2|NA|NA
CASSLVGPGSYGYTF
TGTGCCAGCAGCTTGGTGGGCCCCGGGAGCTATGGCTACACCTTC
>TRBV25-1|TRBJ1-5|NA|TRBD1
CASSQQGIGNQPQHF
TGTGCCAGCAGCCAACAGGGGATCGGCAATCAGCCCCAGCATTTT
>TRBV9|TRBJ2-7|once|NA
CASSPSGRSYEQYF
TGTGCCAGCAGCCCATCTGGACGGTCCTACGAGCAGTACTTC